This is a list of T cell receptor beta chains from one sample in a study of cytomegalovirus exposure and HLA in healthy donors. TCRdb's copy holds only in-frame clones and misses some; the assay was immunoSEQ multiplex PCR. The sample includes under 200,000 clones, around nine tenths of them seen just once. Specimen: PBMCs. The receptors were gathered from a woman in her thirties in good health and CMV-seronegative. The CDR3 runs from the conserved cysteine through the conserved F or W. A D gene is named only where the DNA matches it firmly. Clone size is given for some rows only: seen once, a few or many times, or a class if the clone is expanded.

j_gene,d_gene,v_gene,abundance,CDR3aa,CDR3nt
TRBJ2-5,TRBD2,TRBV5-6,NA,CASSPLVGEGRETQYF,TGTGCCAGCAGCCCCCTCGTGGGGGAGGGTCGGGAGACCCAGTACTTC
TRBJ2-3,TRBD2,TRBV2,NA,CASSGLGAGVTDTQYF,TGTGCCAGCAGTGGCCTGGGAGCGGGAGTAACAGATACGCAGTATTTT
TRBJ2-3,TRBD2,TRBV5-6,few,CASSLVAGGADTQYF,TGTGCCAGCAGCTTGGTAGCGGGAGGGGCAGATACGCAGTATTTT
TRBJ2-7,NA,TRBV4-1,NA,CASSQVDSPYEQYF,TGCGCCAGCAGCCAAGTCGACTCTCCCTACGAGCAGTACTTC
TRBJ1-4,TRBD1,TRBV18,NA,CASSPPKRQGPIGEKLFF,TGTGCCAGCTCACCACCTAAGAGACAGGGGCCTATAGGGGAAAAACTGTTTTTT
TRBJ2-2,NA,TRBV7-9,NA,CASSLGTDAGELFF,TGTGCCAGCAGCTTAGGGACAGATGCCGGGGAGCTGTTTTTT
TRBJ2-1,TRBD2,TRBV19,NA,CASSTFPGGPGYEQFF,TGTGCCAGTAGTACATTCCCGGGAGGGCCCGGATATGAGCAGTTCTTC
TRBJ2-7,TRBD1,TRBV10-1,NA,CATANPGQGGEQYF,TGCGCCACCGCGAACCCGGGACAGGGCGGCGAGCAGTACTTC
TRBJ1-2,NA,TRBV4-1,NA,CASSQEVGVLSDGYTF,TGCGCCAGCAGCCAAGAGGTGGGCGTTCTATCGGATGGCTACACCTTC
TRBJ1-1,NA,TRBV25-1,once,CASSPRVQGLPNINEAFF,TGTGCCAGCAGTCCAAGGGTTCAGGGGCTACCCAACATAAATGAAGCTTTCTTT
TRBJ2-7,NA,TRBV19,NA,CASSIDPGVQQYF,TGTGCCAGTAGTATAGATCCGGGAGTACAGCAGTACTTC
TRBJ1-2,NA,TRBV6-5,NA,CASSYSRDRVRYGYTF,TGTGCCAGCAGTTACTCGAGGGATCGGGTCCGCTATGGCTACACCTTC
TRBJ1-1,TRBD1,TRBV6-5,many,CASSPGGTNTEAFF,TGTGCCAGCAGCCCAGGGGGCACGAACACTGAAGCTTTCTTT
TRBJ1-1,NA,TRBV19,NA,CASRIHSTNTEAFF,TGTGCCAGCCGTATCCACAGTACTAACACTGAAGCTTTCTTT
TRBJ2-1,NA,TRBV30,NA,CAWSERHNEQFF,TGTGCCTGGAGTGAGCGTCATAATGAGCAGTTCTTC
TRBJ2-5,TRBD2,TRBV5-4,once,CASSPGTSQETQYF,TGTGCCAGCAGCCCGGGGACTAGCCAAGAGACCCAGTACTTC
TRBJ2-3,NA,TRBV2,NA,CASSEGSHKGTDTQYF,TGTGCCAGCAGTGAAGGTAGTCATAAAGGCACAGATACGCAGTATTTT
TRBJ1-2,TRBD1,TRBV29-1,once,CSADDGTGGGGYTF,TGCAGCGCAGACGACGGGACAGGAGGGGGTGGCTACACCTTC
TRBJ1-2,NA,TRBV7-9,NA,CASSLSGAYGYTF,TGTGCCAGCAGCTTGTCAGGGGCCTATGGCTACACCTTC
TRBJ2-7,NA,TRBV11-2,NA,CASRPAGSYEQYF,TGTGCCAGCAGACCTGCGGGGTCCTACGAGCAGTACTTC
TRBJ1-1,NA,TRBV15,NA,CATSRERGLLRMNTEAFF,TGTGCCACCAGCAGAGAGAGGGGACTTCTACGAATGAACACTGAAGCTTTCTTT
TRBJ2-4,TRBD1,TRBV9,once,CASSVAGTGGNIQYF,TGTGCCAGCAGCGTAGCCGGGACAGGGGGGAACATTCAGTACTTC
TRBJ2-1,NA,TRBV29-1,NA,CSGEVGGTGNEQFF,TGCAGCGGGGAGGTTGGGGGGACCGGCAATGAGCAGTTCTTC
TRBJ2-2,TRBD2,TRBV18,NA,CASSPTSGRTNTGELFF,TGTGCCAGCTCACCGACTAGCGGGAGGACGAACACCGGGGAGCTGTTTTTT
TRBJ2-1,TRBD2,TRBV5-1,NA,CASSAAGGYNEQFF,TGCGCCAGCAGTGCCGCGGGGGGGTACAATGAGCAGTTCTTC
TRBJ2-3,NA,TRBV5-5,NA,CATASHRINTDTQYF,TGTGCCACCGCCAGCCACAGGATTAACACAGATACGCAGTATTTT
TRBJ2-2,NA,TRBV5-4,NA,CASSFKTGITGELFF,TGTGCCAGCAGCTTTAAAACCGGGATCACCGGGGAGCTGTTTTTT
TRBJ2-6,NA,TRBV19,NA,CASTKIQGLSGANVLTF,TGTGCCAGTACCAAGATACAGGGCCTATCTGGGGCCAACGTCCTGACTTTC
TRBJ2-7,TRBD1,TRBV27,NA,CASSQPGTADYEQYF,TGTGCCAGCAGTCAGCCCGGGACAGCAGACTACGAGCAGTACTTC
TRBJ1-1,NA,TRBV28,NA,CASSLNGRGEAFF,TGTGCCAGCAGTTTAAATGGTAGAGGTGAAGCTTTCTTT
TRBJ2-3,NA,TRBV27,NA,CASSLSGGSTDTQYF,TGTGCCAGCAGTTTATCTGGGGGGAGCACAGATACGCAGTATTTT
TRBJ1-3,NA,TRBV10-3,NA,CAIRATGAGNTIYF,TGTGCCATCAGGGCGACAGGTGCTGGAAACACCATATATTTT
TRBJ1-3,NA,TRBV18,NA,CASSPSLQSTGQSGNTIYF,TGTGCCAGCTCACCCTCCCTGCAATCGACAGGCCAATCTGGAAACACCATATATTTT
TRBJ1-5,TRBD1,TRBV5-1,NA,CASSLGTGVYSNQPQHF,TGCGCCAGCAGCTTGGGAACAGGGGTCTATAGCAATCAGCCCCAGCATTTT
TRBJ2-3,NA,TRBV7-2,NA,CASSLSASTDTQYF,TGTGCCAGCAGCTTAAGCGCTAGCACAGATACGCAGTATTTT
TRBJ1-5,TRBD1,TRBV10-3,NA,CAIREGAQSDQPQHF,TGTGCCATCAGAGAGGGGGCGCAAAGCGATCAGCCCCAGCATTTT
TRBJ1-3,TRBD1,TRBV10-2,NA,CASRGTGDSGNTIYF,TGCGCCAGCAGAGGGACAGGGGACTCTGGAAACACCATATATTTT